The 28 T cell receptor beta chains reported below all come from one sample, sequenced in a study of Ad26.COV2.S vaccination and SARS-CoV-2 variants. As to treatment: some 20 received Ad26.COV2.S at low or high dose, single or two shots; about 5 received placebo; per-sample allocation not given. Samples analyzed were those drawn on day 63 after the first vaccine or placebo injection. The protocol was immunoSEQ multiplex PCR, while the TCRdb copy is restricted to in-frame clones and leaves out a portion. This repertoire shows roughly 510,000 clones, around 90% found once; its top ten account for around 13%. The specimen was peripheral blood, collected in a trial of Ad26.COV2.S vaccine versus placebo. Receptor source: a person aged 18-65 years who received the Ad26.COV2.S COVID-19 vaccine or a placebo.

This chain connects TRBV5-6 to TRBJ1-2, with D uncertain. The CDR3 contains 15 residues. Per germline, CDR1 SGHDT and CDR2 YYEEEE. The ends were cut back, 0 bases at V and 0 bases at J, with 9 bases in the middle. In DNA form, the CDR3 reads TGTGCCAGCAGCTTGGGTCCGAGGGCTAACTATGGCTACACCTTC. As protein: CASSLGPRANYGYTF.

The J gene is TRBJ2-5, the V gene TRBV10-3, with D maybe TRBD2 (6 bases). V was trimmed by 3 bases and J by 2 bases, leaving 10 bases between them. Germline lookup yields CDR1 ENHRY and CDR2 SYGVKD. The CDR3 has 14 amino acids. DNA for the CDR3: TGTGCCATCAGTGAATCCGGGGGACAAGAGACCCAGTACTTC. Protein: CAISESGGQETQYF.

The chain joins TRBV7-9 to TRBJ1-2; no firm D call. The CDR3 totals 16 residues. V lost 2 bases and J 7 bases, leaving 20 bases between the germline ends. Germline V lookup: CDR1 SEHNR, CDR2 FQNEAQ (reference sequence). CDR3 protein: CASSLYTPRVYSGYTF. DNA for the CDR3: TGTGCCAGCAGCTTATATACGCCCCGGGTGTACTCTGGCTACACCTTC.

The chain carries TRBV6-2 or TRBV6-3 and TRBJ2-1; TRBD2 aligns across 9 bases. V was pared by 6 bases and J by 1 base, with 13 bases of the junction left unmatched. Germline loops: CDR1 MNHEY, CDR2 SVGEGT. This CDR3 has 18 amino acids. The CDR3 sequence: CASSIPPTSGKSYNEQFF. CDR3 sequence (DNA): TGTGCCAGCAGCATCCCCCCGACTAGCGGAAAATCCTACAATGAGCAGTTCTTC.

The CDR3 DNA sequence: TGTGCCATCAGTGACCTTAGACAGGGGAACTACAATGAGCAGTTCTTC. Its translation: CAISDLRQGNYNEQFF. The V gene is TRBV10-3, the J gene TRBJ2-1, with 8 bases fitting TRBD1. The germline V gene encodes CDR1 ENHRY and CDR2 SYGVKD. The CDR3 runs to 16 residues. V shed 3 bases, J shed 3 bases, and the junction held 7 bases outside the gene matches.

V gene TRBV4-1 combines with J gene TRBJ1-2, with D unclear. Trimming removed 1 base from V and 2 bases from J, with 11 bases in between. The CDR3 length is 15 residues. CDR1 and CDR2 from the germline V gene are MGHRA and YSYEKL. CDR3 sequence: CASSQVIATNYGYTF. The CDR3 DNA sequence: TGCGCCAGCAGCCAAGTTATAGCTACGAACTATGGCTACACCTTC.

The V gene is TRBV6-5, the J gene TRBJ2-1; no reliable D call. V gave up 2 bases and J gave up 10 bases, with 15 bases separating them. Germline V gene data show CDR1 as MNHEY and CDR2 as SVGAGI. The CDR3 has 14 amino acids. CDR3 DNA sequence: TGTGCCAGCAGTTACATGGTGGCGTCCAGGGAGCAGTTCTTC. Its protein is CASSYMVASREQFF.

This chain joins TRBV7-2 and TRBJ2-1; TRBD2 matches 12 bases. This CDR3 is built from 16 residues. Trimming removed 5 bases from V and 2 bases from J; junction bases left unmatched: 4. Germline V gene sequence: CDR1 SGHTA, CDR2 FQGNSA. This CDR3 reads CASSTRLAGAYNEQFF. The CDR3 DNA reads TGTGCCAGCAGCACCCGACTAGCGGGAGCCTACAATGAGCAGTTCTTC.

The chain uses TRBV19 and TRBJ2-6, with D possibly being TRBD1 or TRBD2 (5 bases each). V was pared by 3 bases and J by 0 bases, with 15 bases between. The length of the CDR3 is 18 residues. Germline-derived CDR1 and CDR2 are LNHDA and SQIVND (reference sequence). The DNA of the CDR3 is TGTGCCAGTAGTATGTTCGTGGGACGGATCTCTGGGGCCAACGTCCTGACTTTC. It codes for CASSMFVGRISGANVLTF.

The chain is built from TRBV30 and TRBJ1-1; no clear D. Germline CDR1 GTSNPN, CDR2 SVGIG (reference sequence). This CDR3 has 13 amino acids. Trimming removed 5 bases at V and 1 base at J, with 11 bases between. CDR3 region: CAWCKAANTEAFF. The CDR3 coding sequence is TGTGCCTGGTGCAAGGCGGCGAACACTGAAGCTTTCTTT. The complete variable domain, with remaining parts taken from reference TRBV30 and TRBJ1-1, reads SQTIHQWPATLVQPVGSPLSLECTVEGTSNPNLYWYRQAAGRGLQLLFYSVGIGQISSEVPQNLSASRPQDRQFILSSKKLLLSDSGFYLCAWCKAANTEAFFGQGTRLTVV.

A single count supports this clone. Other nucleotide sequences from this sample produce the same CDR3. The CDR3 is CASSYGSSGSNEQFF. CDR3 nucleotides: TGTGCCAGCAGTTACGGATCGAGCGGGAGCAATGAGCAGTTCTTC. V and J are TRBV6-5 and TRBJ2-1; TRBD2 matches at 8 bases. The V gene end was trimmed by 2 bases and the J gene end by 6 bases; junction bases not matched to a gene: 6. Germline CDR1 MNHEY, CDR2 SVGAGI. The CDR3 spans 15 residues.

The chain couples TRBV6-6 to TRBJ2-1, with unresolved D. There are 12 residues in the CDR3. Looked up from germline, CDR1 is MNHNY and CDR2 is SVGAGI (reference sequence). Trimming took 2 bases from V and 7 from J, leaving 6 bases between them. This chain's CDR3 is CASSYPNNEQFF. The CDR3, as DNA: TGTGCCAGCAGTTACCCAAATAATGAGCAGTTCTTC.

The chain links TRBV29-1 to TRBJ1-2, with D unresolved. There are 13 residues in the CDR3. Looked up from germline, CDR1 is SQVTM and CDR2 is ANQGSEA. Trimming took off 3 bases at V and 2 bases at J, with 10 bases between the two ends. CDR3 sequence reads: CSVDKGGNYGYTF. In DNA, the CDR3 is TGCAGCGTTGATAAGGGCGGGAACTATGGCTACACCTTC.

The chain carries TRBV9 and TRBJ1-1; D unclear. V dropped 4 bases and J dropped 3 bases, with 13 bases sitting between them. The CDR3 spans 14 residues. The germline gives CDR1 SGDLS, CDR2 YYNGEE. Here the CDR3 DNA reads TGTGCCAGCAGCCCACTTACAAGCTACACTGAAGCTTTCTTT. It specifies CASSPLTSYTEAFF.

In this sample, this clone turned up a few times. The rearrangement uses TRBV18 and TRBJ1-1; weak D call: TRBD1 (5 bases). The CDR3 runs 16 residues. The germline CDR1 and CDR2 sequences are KGHSH and LQKENI. V lost 2 bases to trimming and J lost 0 bases, with 13 bases between them. CDR3 sequence reads: CASSPRTGQLNTEAFF. CDR3 in DNA: TGTGCCAGCTCACCAAGGACGGGGCAGCTGAACACTGAAGCTTTCTTT.

Details on this clone: Other DNA sequences within the sample encode an identical CDR3. The chain couples TRBV6-1 to TRBJ1-2; a weak D match, TRBD1 (6 bases). The V and J ends lost 3 bases and 2 bases respectively, with 10 bases between them. Per germline, CDR1 MNHNS and CDR2 SASEGT. The CDR3 length is 14 residues. CDR3 in DNA: TGTGCCAGCAGTGAGGGGGGCGCGAACTATGGCTACACCTTC. Its translation is CASSEGGANYGYTF.

The chain has TRBV5-4 and TRBJ2-5; D is unclear. Germline V CDR1 and CDR2: SGHNT, YYREEE (reference sequence). V was trimmed by 4 bases and J by 3 bases, leaving 10 bases between them. The CDR3 is 13 residues long. The CDR3 region is CASSVGAEETQYF. The CDR3 DNA sequence: TGTGCCAGCAGCGTAGGTGCGGAAGAGACCCAGTACTTC. The full variable domain, rest sourced from reference TRBV5-4 and TRBJ2-5, is ETGVTQSPTHLIKTRGQQVTLRCSSQSGHNTVSWYQQALGQGPQFIFQYYREEENGRGNFPPRFSGLQFPNYSSELNVNALELDDSALYLCASSVGAEETQYFGPGTRLLVL.

The chain couples TRBV28 to TRBJ2-7, with 7 bases lining up with TRBD1. V shed 6 bases, J shed 0 bases, and the junction held 5 bases outside the gene matches. CDR3 length: 14 amino acids. Germline loops: CDR1 MDHEN, CDR2 SYDVKM. The CDR3 is CASRMTGSSYEQYF. CDR3 DNA sequence: TGTGCCAGCAGAATGACAGGGAGCTCCTACGAGCAGTACTTC.

The chain carries TRBV6-2 or TRBV6-3 and TRBJ2-2, with 9 bases matching TRBD1. The length of the CDR3 is 16 residues. The ends lost 0 bases at V and 6 bases at J; junction bases unmatched: 5. Germline V gives CDR1 MNHEY, CDR2 SVGEGT. The CDR3 loop reads CASSYSGTGSAGELFF. The CDR3 DNA sequence: TGTGCCAGCAGTTACTCTGGGACAGGGTCAGCCGGGGAGCTGTTTTTT.

This chain joins TRBV5-6 and TRBJ2-2; TRBD1 or TRBD2 may be the D gene (5 bases each). The CDR3 runs to 15 residues. The V end was cut by 1 base, the J end by 6 bases, with 13 bases between. The germline CDR1 and CDR2 sequences are SGHDT and YYEEEE. The CDR3 DNA follows: TGTGCCAGCAGCTTGAAGGGGACGATTTCCGGGGAGCTGTTTTTT. Translation: CASSLKGTISGELFF.

The CDR3 region is CASSEQGAGDTEAFF. The CDR3 coding sequence is TGTGCCAGCAGTGAACAGGGCGCGGGGGACACTGAAGCTTTCTTT. This sequence joins TRBV6-1 and TRBJ1-1; TRBD1 might be the D (5 bases). Trimming stripped 2 bases from V and 3 bases from J, with 13 bases between. CDR3 length: 15 amino acids. Germline V gene lookup returns CDR1 MNHNS and CDR2 SASEGT.

The chain links TRBV28 to TRBJ1-1; D is possibly TRBD1 (5 bases). Trimming stripped 2 bases from V and 7 bases from J, with 14 bases between. Per the germline V gene, CDR1 is MDHEN and CDR2 is SYDVKM. This CDR3 has 14 amino acids. The CDR3 DNA follows: TGTGCCAGCAGTTTAGAGGGGCCGAGGGGTGAAGCTTTCTTT. It specifies CASSLEGPRGEAFF.

CDR3 nucleotides: TGTGCCTGGAGTGTCTCCTGGACTAGCACAGATACGCAGTATTTT. This gives the protein CAWSVSWTSTDTQYF. The chain is built from TRBV30 and TRBJ2-3; D possibly corresponds to TRBD2 (5 bases). Germline V gives CDR1 GTSNPN, CDR2 SVGIG (reference sequence). The CDR3 covers 15 residues. The ends were cut back, 0 bases at V and 0 bases at J, with 10 bases in the middle.

In this sample, this clone turned up a few times. The rearrangement uses TRBV5-8 and TRBJ1-5; D perhaps matches TRBD1 (5 bases). The V gene's germline CDR1 is SGHTS and CDR2 YDEGEE. The CDR3 has 14 residues. The V end was cut by 2 bases, the J end by 5 bases, with 11 bases between. DNA of the CDR3: TGTGCCAGCAGCTTAGAAGGGGCACATCAGCCCCAGCATTTT. Its translation: CASSLEGAHQPQHF. Filled out from reference TRBV5-8 and TRBJ1-5, the complete variable domain reads EAGVTQSPTHLIKTRGQQATLRCSPISGHTSVYWYQQALGLGLQFLLWYDEGEERNRGNFPPRFSGRQFPNYSSELNVNALELEDSALYLCASSLEGAHQPQHFGDGTRLSIL.

In its sample, this clone was seen once. The CDR3 loop is CASSPQGLRETQYF. Here the CDR3 DNA reads TGTGCCAGCAGCCCCCAGGGTTTGAGAGAGACCCAGTACTTC. The chain links TRBV7-2 to TRBJ2-5; the D gene is possibly TRBD1 (5 bases). CDR1 SGHTA and CDR2 FQGNSA come from the germline V gene. This CDR3 comprises 14 residues. V lost 5 bases and J 4 bases, leaving 14 bases between the germline ends.

For the CDR3, the DNA is TGTGCCAGCAGTTTCCGGCGGAACTACGAGCAGTACTTC. It specifies CASSFRRNYEQYF. The chain has TRBV28 and TRBJ2-7; D is uncertain. The CDR3 contains 13 residues. V lost 3 bases and J 3 bases, leaving 9 bases between the germline ends. The V gene's germline CDR1 is MDHEN and CDR2 SYDVKM. The full variable domain, its missing parts supplied by reference TRBV28 and TRBJ2-7, is DVKVTQSSRYLVKRTGEKVFLECVQDMDHENMFWYRQDPGLGLRLIYFSYDVKMKEKGDIPEGYSVSREKKERFSLILESASTNQTSMYLCASSFRRNYEQYFGPGTRLTVT.

V gene TRBV10-3 combines with J gene TRBJ2-5; 10 nucleotides line up with TRBD1. V lost 6 bases to trimming and J lost 5 bases; unmatched junction nucleotides: 6. Germline V gene data show CDR1 as ENHRY and CDR2 as SYGVKD. The CDR3 extends over 14 amino acids. The CDR3 here is CAIRPDRGLETQYF. The CDR3 DNA follows: TGTGCCATCAGGCCCGACAGGGGGCTTGAGACCCAGTACTTC.

The chain couples TRBV6-4 to TRBJ2-2; 8 bases fit TRBD2. Germline V CDR1 and CDR2: MRHNA, SNTAGT. The CDR3 consists of 16 residues. The ends lost 6 bases at V and 1 base at J; junction bases unmatched: 7. Written as DNA, the CDR3 is TGTGCCAGCAGGCTAACTAGCGGAGGGAACACCGGGGAGCTGTTTTTT. Its protein product is CASRLTSGGNTGELFF.